This T cell receptor beta chain was recorded in a study of graft-versus-host responses after intestinal transplantation. Study summary: Multivisceral, liver-intestinal, or isolated intestinal transplants were performed in recipients. All recipients got anti-thymocyte globulin induction, then tacrolimus and steroids for approximately 3 years. General study points: GvH clones were identified in recipient marrow, with some first appearing in ileum or blood.

Data came from immunoSEQ multiplex PCR; TCRdb stores just in-frame clones and leaves some out. The sample contains about 38,000 clones, roughly four fifths of which appear only once. This CDR3 region has 15 residues. Germline V CDR1 and CDR2: KGHSH, LQKENI. Trimming shortened V by 0 bases and J by 9 bases, and 12 bases separated the two germline ends. As concerns this clone: What it recognizes is unknown.

The genes are TRBV18 and TRBJ1-6, with TRBD1 as a possible D gene (6 bases). The sample consisted of PBMCs, taken about 990 days after transplant. The source of this sequence is a human patient who received an intestinal transplant, so some T cells may come from the graft donor. The DNA of the CDR3 is TGTGCCAGCTCACCACCATCAGGGGAAGGTTCACCCCTCCACTTT. This encodes CASSPPSGEGSPLHF.